This TCR beta chain is from a study of shared clonotypes between healthy human individuals. Findings and caveats of the study: A reduction in generation probabilities was seen for non-shared clonotypes relative to those shared by all four donors. Naive CD4 clonotypes overlapped across several donors at around 4.8%.

On this clone: Its antigen is not known.

The CDR3 loop spans 18 amino acids. V lost 1 base to trimming and J lost 3 bases; unmatched junction nucleotides: 13. Germline loops: CDR1 SEHNR, CDR2 FQNEAQ (reference sequence). Assay used: immunoSEQ multiplex PCR; TCRdb lists only in-frame clones, some missing. The repertoire consists of just over 2,000,000 clones, with about 95% occurring once and the leading ten covering about 1.1%. Selected positively for CCR7 and CD45RO-negative, naive CD8 cells excluded terminally differentiated effector memory CD45RA+ cells. The chain carries TRBV7-9 and TRBJ1-2; 8 nucleotides agree with TRBD1. The sample taken for sequencing was naive CD8+ T cells sorted from blood. The source is a man in his late teens or twenties in good health. CDR3 coding DNA: TGTGCCAGCAGCTTAGGGTTGGGGACAGGAGAAGGCTACTATGGCTACACCTTC. Translation: CASSLGLGTGEGYYGYTF.